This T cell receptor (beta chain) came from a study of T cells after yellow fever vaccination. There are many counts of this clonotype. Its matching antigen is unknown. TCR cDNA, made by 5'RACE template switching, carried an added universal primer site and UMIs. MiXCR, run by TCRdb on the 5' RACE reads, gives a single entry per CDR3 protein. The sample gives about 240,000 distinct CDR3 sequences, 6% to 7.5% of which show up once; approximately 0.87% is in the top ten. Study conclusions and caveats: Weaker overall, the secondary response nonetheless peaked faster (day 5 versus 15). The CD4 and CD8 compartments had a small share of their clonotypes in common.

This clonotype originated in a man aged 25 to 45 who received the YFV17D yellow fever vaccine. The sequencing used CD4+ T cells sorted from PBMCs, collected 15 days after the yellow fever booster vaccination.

CDR3 nucleotides: TGTGCCAGCAGTGAACCTGGCGGGATAAACACCGGGGAGCTGTTTTTT. As protein: CASSEPGGINTGELFF. J is TRBJ2-2 and V is TRBV7-2, with D tentatively TRBD2 (6 bases). Germline CDR1 is SGHTA and CDR2 is FQGNSA. V was shortened by 6 bases and J by 2 bases, with 16 bases between the two germline ends. The CDR3 consists of 16 residues.